The clone carrying this T cell receptor beta chain was found a few times. This entry is derived from a study of early T cells in non-severe SARS-CoV-2 infection. Study at large: Chains from this unsorted whole-blood bulk RNA could not be paired.

TCRdb recomputed calls from the 5' RACE reads with MiXCR, one row per CDR3 protein. The sample carries more than 75,000 distinct CDR3 sequences, less than 15% recorded once. This CDR3 region has 11 residues. The V end was cut by 5 bases, the J end by 6 bases, with 6 bases between. Looked up from germline, CDR1 is MDHEN and CDR2 is SYDVKM. The chain recombines TRBV28 with TRBJ2-3; D unclear. Sample: whole blood. The sequence was obtained from an adult who was a healthcare worker with PCR-confirmed SARS-CoV-2 infection or an uninfected control (not recorded which). CDR3 loop: CASSPRDTQYF. The DNA for the CDR3 is TGTGCCAGCAGTCCCCGTGATACGCAGTATTTT.